This T cell receptor (beta chain) comes out of a study of shared clonotypes between healthy human individuals. TCRdb's table, derived via immunoSEQ multiplex PCR, lists solely in-frame clones and lacks some. This table has some 980,000 clones, more than 75% appearing once. CDR3 size: 14 residues. Germline V gene lookup returns CDR1 SGHRS and CDR2 YFSETQ. V gave up 1 base and J gave up 4 bases, with 11 bases separating them. As for this clone: The antigen is unknown. Other DNA variants within this sample encode the same CDR3.

Study-wide points: Lower generation probabilities were found for non-shared clonotypes than for those shared by all four donors.

The sample was memory CD4+ T cells sorted from blood. Subset given: CD45RA-negative fraction. V gene TRBV5-1 combines with J gene TRBJ2-5, with D perhaps given as TRBD1 or TRBD2 (6 bases each). This receptor was obtained from a man between 18 and 29 years old in good health. CDR3 protein: CASSLSGGGETQYF. In DNA, the CDR3 is TGCGCCAGCAGCTTGTCCGGAGGGGGAGAGACCCAGTACTTC.